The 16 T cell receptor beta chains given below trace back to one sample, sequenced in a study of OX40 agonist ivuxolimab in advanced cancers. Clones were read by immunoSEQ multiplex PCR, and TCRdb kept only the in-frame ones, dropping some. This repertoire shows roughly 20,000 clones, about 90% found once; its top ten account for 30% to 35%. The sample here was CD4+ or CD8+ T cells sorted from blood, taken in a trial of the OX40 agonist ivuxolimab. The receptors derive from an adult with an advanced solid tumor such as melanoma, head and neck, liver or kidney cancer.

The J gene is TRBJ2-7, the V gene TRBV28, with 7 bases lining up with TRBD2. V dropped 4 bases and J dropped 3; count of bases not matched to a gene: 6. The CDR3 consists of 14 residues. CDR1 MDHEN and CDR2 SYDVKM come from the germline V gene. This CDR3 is CASSSRGGRYEQYF. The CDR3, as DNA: TGTGCCAGCAGTTCCCGGGGAGGGCGCTACGAGCAGTACTTC.

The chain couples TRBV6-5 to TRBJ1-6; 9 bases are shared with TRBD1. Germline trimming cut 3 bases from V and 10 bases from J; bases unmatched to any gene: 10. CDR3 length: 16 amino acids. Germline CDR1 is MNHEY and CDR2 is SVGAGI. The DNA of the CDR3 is TGTGCCAGCAGTTATGCGGGGACAGGGTGGGACTCACCCCTCCACTTT. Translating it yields CASSYAGTGWDSPLHF.

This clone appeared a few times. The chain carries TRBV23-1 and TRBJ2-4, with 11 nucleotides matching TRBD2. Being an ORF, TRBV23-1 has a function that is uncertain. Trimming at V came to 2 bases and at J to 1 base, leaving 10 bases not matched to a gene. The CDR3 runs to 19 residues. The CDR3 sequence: CASSQRIAGGPGAKNIQYF. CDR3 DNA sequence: TGCGCCAGCAGTCAAAGGATAGCGGGAGGGCCGGGGGCCAAAAACATTCAGTACTTC.

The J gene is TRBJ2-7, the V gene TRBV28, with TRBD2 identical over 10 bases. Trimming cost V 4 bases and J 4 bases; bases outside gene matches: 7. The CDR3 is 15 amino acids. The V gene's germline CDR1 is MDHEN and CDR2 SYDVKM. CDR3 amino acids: CASSSSRTSGYEQYF. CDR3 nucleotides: TGTGCCAGCAGTTCATCCCGGACTAGCGGTTACGAGCAGTACTTC.

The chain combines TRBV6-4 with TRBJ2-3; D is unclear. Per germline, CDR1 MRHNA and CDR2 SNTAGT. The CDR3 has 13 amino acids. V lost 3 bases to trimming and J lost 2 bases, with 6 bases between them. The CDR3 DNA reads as TGTGCCAGCAGTGAGCAAGACACAGATACGCAGTATTTT. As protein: CASSEQDTDTQYF.

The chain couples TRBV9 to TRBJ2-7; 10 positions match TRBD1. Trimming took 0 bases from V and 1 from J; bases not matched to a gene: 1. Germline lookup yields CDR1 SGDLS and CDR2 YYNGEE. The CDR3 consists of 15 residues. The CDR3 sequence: CASSVGTGGSYEQYF. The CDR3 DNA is TGTGCCAGCAGCGTAGGGACAGGGGGATCCTACGAGCAGTACTTC.

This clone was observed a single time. CDR3 DNA: TGTGCCAGCAGCTTAAAGGCAGATACGCAGTATTTT. As protein: CASSLKADTQYF. The chain is built from TRBV7-9 and TRBJ2-3; D uncertain. Per germline, CDR1 SEHNR and CDR2 FQNEAQ (reference sequence). With 2 bases removed from V and 4 bases from J, the gap between germline ends came to 4 bases. This CDR3 is built from 12 residues.

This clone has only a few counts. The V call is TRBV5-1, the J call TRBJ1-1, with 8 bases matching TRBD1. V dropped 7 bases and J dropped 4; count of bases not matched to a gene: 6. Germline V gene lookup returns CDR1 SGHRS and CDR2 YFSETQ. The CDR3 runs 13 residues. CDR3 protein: CASWGQEGTEAFF. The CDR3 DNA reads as TGCGCCAGCTGGGGACAGGAAGGCACTGAAGCTTTCTTT. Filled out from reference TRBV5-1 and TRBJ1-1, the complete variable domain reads KAGVTQTPRYLIKTRGQQVTLSCSPISGHRSVSWYQQTPGQGLQFLFEYFSETQRNKGNFPGRFSGRQFSNSRSEMNVSTLELGDSALYLCASWGQEGTEAFFGQGTRLTVV.

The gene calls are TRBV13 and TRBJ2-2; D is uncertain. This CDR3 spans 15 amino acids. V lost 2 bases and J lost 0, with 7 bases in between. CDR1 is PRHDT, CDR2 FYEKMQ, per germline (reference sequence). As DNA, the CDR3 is TGTGCCAGCAGCTTATTGGGGACGAACACCGGGGAGCTGTTTTTT. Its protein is CASSLLGTNTGELFF.

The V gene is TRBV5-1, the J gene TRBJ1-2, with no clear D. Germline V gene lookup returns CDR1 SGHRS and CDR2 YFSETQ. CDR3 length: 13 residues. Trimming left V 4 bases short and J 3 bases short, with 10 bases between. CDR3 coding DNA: TGCGCCAGCAGCGTACAACGGGACTATGGCTACACCTTC. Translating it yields CASSVQRDYGYTF. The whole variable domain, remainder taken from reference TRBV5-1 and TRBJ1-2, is KAGVTQTPRYLIKTRGQQVTLSCSPISGHRSVSWYQQTPGQGLQFLFEYFSETQRNKGNFPGRFSGRQFSNSRSEMNVSTLELGDSALYLCASSVQRDYGYTFGSGTRLTVV.

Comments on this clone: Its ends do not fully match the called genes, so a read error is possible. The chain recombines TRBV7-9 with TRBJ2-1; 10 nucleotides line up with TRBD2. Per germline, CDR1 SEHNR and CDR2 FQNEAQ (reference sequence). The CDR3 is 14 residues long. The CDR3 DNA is TGTGCCAGCAGCCTAGCGGGGGCCTACAATGAGCAGTTCTTC. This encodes CASSLAGAYNEQFF.

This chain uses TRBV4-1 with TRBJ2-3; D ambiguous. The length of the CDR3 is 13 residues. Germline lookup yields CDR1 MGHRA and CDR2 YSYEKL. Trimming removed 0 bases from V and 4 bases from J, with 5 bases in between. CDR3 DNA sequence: TGCGCCAGCAGCCAAGACCCCCCAGATACGCAGTATTTT. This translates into CASSQDPPDTQYF.

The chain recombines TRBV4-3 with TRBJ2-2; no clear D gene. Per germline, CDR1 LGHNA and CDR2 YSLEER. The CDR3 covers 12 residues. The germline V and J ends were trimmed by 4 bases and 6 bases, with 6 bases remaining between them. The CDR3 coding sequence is TGCGCCAGCAGCCCAATGTCCGGGGAGCTGTTTTTT. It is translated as CASSPMSGELFF.

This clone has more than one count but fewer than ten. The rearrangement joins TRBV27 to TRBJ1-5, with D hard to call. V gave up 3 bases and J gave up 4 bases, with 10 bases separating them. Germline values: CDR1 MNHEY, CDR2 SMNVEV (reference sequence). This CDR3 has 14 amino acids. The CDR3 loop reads CASSFQGRNQPQHF. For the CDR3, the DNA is TGTGCCAGCAGTTTTCAAGGCAGAAATCAGCCCCAGCATTTT.

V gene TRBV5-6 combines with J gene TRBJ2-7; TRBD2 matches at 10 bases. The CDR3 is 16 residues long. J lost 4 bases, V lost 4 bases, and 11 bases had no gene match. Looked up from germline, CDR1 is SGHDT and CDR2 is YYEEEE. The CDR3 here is CASSPGGSGRSYEQYF. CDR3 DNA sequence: TGTGCCAGCAGCCCGGGAGGTAGCGGGAGGAGTTACGAGCAGTACTTC.

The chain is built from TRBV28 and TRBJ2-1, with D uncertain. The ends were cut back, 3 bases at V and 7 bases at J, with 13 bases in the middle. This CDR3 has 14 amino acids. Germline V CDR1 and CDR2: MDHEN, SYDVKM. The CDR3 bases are TGTGCCAGCAGTTTGTGGGGATTGGGGAATGAGCAGTTCTTC. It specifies CASSLWGLGNEQFF.